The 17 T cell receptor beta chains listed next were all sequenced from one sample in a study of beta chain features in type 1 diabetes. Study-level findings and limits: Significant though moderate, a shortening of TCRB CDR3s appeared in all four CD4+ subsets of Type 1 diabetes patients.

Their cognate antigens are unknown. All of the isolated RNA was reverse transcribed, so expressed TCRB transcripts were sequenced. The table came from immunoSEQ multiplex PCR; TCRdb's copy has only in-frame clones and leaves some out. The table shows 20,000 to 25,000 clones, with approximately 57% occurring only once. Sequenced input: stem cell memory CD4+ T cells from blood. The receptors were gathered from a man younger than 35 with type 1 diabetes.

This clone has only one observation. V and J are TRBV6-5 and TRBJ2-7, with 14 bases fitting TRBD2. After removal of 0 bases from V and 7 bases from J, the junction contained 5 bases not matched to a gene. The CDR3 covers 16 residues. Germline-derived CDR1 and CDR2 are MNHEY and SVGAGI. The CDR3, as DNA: TGTGCCAGCAGTTACTCCGGGACTAGCGGGGGCTATGAGCAGTACTTC. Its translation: CASSYSGTSGGYEQYF.

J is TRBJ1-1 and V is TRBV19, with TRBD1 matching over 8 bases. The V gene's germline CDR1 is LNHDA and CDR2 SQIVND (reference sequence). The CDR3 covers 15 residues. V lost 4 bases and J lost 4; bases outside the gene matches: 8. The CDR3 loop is CASSTTDRGGTEAFF. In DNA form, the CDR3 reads TGTGCCAGTAGTACCACCGACAGGGGAGGCACTGAAGCTTTCTTT. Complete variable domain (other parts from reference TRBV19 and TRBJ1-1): DGGITQSPKYLFRKEGQNVTLSCEQNLNHDAMYWYRQDPGQGLRLIYYSQIVNDFQKGDIAEGYSVSREKKESFPLTVTSAQKNPTAFYLCASSTTDRGGTEAFFGQGTRLTVV.

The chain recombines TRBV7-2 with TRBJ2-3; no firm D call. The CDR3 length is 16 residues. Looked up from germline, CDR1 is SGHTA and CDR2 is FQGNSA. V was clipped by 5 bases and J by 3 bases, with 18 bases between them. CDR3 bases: TGTGCCAGCAGCCCGTTACAGATACCCCTTACAGATACGCAGTATTTT. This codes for CASSPLQIPLTDTQYF.

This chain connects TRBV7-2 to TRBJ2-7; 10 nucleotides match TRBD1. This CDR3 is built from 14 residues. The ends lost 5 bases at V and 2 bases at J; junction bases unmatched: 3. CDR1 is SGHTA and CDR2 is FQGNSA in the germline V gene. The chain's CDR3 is CASSRDRGTYEQYF. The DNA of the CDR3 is TGTGCCAGCAGCCGGGACAGGGGAACCTACGAGCAGTACTTC.

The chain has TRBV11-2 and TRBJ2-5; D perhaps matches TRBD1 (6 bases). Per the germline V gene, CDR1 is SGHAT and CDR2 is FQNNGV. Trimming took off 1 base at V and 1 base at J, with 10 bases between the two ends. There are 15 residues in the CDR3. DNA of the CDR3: TGTGCCAGCAGCTTAGGTGCAGGGGCCCAAGAGACCCAGTACTTC. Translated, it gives CASSLGAGAQETQYF.

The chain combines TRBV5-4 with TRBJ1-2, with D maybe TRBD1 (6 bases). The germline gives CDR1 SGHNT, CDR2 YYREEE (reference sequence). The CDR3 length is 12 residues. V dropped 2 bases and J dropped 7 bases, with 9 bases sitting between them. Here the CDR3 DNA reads TGTGCCAGCAGCTTTGTGGGGGCTGGCTACACCTTC. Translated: CASSFVGAGYTF.

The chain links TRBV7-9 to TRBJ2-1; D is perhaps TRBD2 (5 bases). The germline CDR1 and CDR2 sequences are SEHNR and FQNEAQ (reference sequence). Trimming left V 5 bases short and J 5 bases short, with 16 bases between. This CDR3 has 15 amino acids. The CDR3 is CASSPGLVGDNEQFF. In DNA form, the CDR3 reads TGTGCCAGCAGCCCAGGACTTGTCGGGGACAATGAGCAGTTCTTC.

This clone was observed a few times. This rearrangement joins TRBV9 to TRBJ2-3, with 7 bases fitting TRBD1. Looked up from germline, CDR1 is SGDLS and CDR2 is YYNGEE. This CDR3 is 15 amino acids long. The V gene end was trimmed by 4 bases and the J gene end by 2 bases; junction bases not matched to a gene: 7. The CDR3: CASSFVGQDTDTQYF. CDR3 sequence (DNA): TGTGCCAGCAGCTTCGTAGGACAGGACACAGATACGCAGTATTTT.

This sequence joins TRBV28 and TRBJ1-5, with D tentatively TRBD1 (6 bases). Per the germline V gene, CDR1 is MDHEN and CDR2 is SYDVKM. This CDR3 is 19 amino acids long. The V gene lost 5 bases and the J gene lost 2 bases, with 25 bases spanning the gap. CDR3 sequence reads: CASSTQTGSGGRGNQPQHF. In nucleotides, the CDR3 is TGTGCCAGCAGTACTCAAACAGGGTCGGGTGGAAGAGGCAATCAGCCCCAGCATTTT.

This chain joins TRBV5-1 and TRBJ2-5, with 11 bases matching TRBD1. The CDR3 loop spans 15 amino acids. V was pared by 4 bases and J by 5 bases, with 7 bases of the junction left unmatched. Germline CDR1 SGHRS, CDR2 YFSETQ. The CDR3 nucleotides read TGCGCCAGCAGCGTTGGGACAGGGGGTGGGGAGACCCAGTACTTC. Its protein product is CASSVGTGGGETQYF.

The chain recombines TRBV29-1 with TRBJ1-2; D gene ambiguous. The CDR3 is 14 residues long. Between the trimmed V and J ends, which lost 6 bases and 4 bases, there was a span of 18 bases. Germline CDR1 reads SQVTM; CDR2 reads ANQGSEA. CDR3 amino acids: CSVSKGGQPYGYTF. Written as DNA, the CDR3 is TGCAGCGTCTCGAAAGGAGGGCAGCCCTATGGCTACACCTTC.

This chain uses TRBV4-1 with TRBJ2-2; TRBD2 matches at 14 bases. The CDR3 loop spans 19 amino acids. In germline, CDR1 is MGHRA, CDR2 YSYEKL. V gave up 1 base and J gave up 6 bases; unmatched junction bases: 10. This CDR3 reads CASSQVGVLTSGRAGELFF. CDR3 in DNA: TGCGCCAGCAGCCAAGTGGGCGTTTTGACTAGCGGGAGGGCCGGGGAGCTGTTTTTT.

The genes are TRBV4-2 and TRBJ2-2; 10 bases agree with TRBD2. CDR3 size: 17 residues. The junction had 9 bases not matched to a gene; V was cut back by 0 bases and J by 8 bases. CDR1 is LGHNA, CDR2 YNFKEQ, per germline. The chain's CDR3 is CASSQDLLAGIRGELFF. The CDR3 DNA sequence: TGTGCCAGCAGCCAAGATCTACTAGCGGGGATTAGGGGGGAGCTGTTTTTT.

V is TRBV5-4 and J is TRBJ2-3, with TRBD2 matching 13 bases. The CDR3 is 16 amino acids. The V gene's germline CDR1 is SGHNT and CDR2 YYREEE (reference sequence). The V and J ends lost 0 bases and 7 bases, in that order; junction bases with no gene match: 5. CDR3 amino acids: CASSLASGLAGYTQYF. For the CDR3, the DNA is TGTGCCAGCAGCTTGGCCTCGGGACTAGCGGGGTATACGCAGTATTTT. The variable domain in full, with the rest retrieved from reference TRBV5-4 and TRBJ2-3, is ETGVTQSPTHLIKTRGQQVTLRCSSQSGHNTVSWYQQALGQGPQFIFQYYREEENGRGNFPPRFSGLQFPNYSSELNVNALELDDSALYLCASSLASGLAGYTQYFGPGTRLTVL.

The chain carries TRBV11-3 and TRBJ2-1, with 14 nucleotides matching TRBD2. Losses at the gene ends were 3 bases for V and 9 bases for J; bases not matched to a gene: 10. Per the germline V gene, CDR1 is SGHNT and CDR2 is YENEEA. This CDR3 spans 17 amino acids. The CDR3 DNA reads TGTGCCAGCAGCTTTGGTACCGGACTAGCGGGAGGTTCTGAGCAGTTCTTC. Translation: CASSFGTGLAGGSEQFF.

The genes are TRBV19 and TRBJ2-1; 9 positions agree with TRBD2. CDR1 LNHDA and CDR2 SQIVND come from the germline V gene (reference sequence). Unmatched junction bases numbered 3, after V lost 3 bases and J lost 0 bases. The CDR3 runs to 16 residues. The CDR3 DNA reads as TGTGCCAGTAGTATGACAGCGGGGGGCTCCTACAATGAGCAGTTCTTC. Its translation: CASSMTAGGSYNEQFF. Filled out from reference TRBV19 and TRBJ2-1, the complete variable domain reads DGGITQSPKYLFRKEGQNVTLSCEQNLNHDAMYWYRQDPGQGLRLIYYSQIVNDFQKGDIAEGYSVSREKKESFPLTVTSAQKNPTAFYLCASSMTAGGSYNEQFFGPGTRLTVL.

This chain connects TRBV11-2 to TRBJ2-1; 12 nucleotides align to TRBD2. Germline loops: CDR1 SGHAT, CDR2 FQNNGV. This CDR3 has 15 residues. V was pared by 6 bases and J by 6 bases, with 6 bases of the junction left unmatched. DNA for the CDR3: TGTGCCAGCAGTATCACTAGCGGGAGGACCAATGAGCAGTTCTTC. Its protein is CASSITSGRTNEQFF.